This T cell receptor beta chain derives from a study of T cells in Graves' hyperthyroidism and ophthalmopathy. The wider study: Peripheral blood samples were taken at initial diagnosis, prior to any treatment.

Study conclusions and caveats: Most thyroid clonotypes expanded above 0.001 appeared in blood too.

Regarding this clonotype: As yet, its antigen is unknown.

Exclusion of a patient resulted from uncontrolled infection, other autoimmune disease, pregnancy or lactation. The source of the PBMCs was over 8.5 ml of fresh peripheral blood. Template material for amplifying TCR beta CDR3 regions consisted of RNA transcripts. TCR CDR3 regions were first amplified by RT-PCR with HTBI primers. Each CDR3 protein is one row after TCRdb ran MiXCR on the multiplex PCR reads. The table shows 400,000 to 550,000 distinct CDR3 sequences, with approximately 25% occurring only once. Germline V gene sequence: CDR1 DFQATT, CDR2 SNEGSKA (reference sequence). V gave up 0 bases and J gave up 2 bases, with 11 bases separating them. This CDR3 spans 14 amino acids.

The sequencing input was blood. The chain joins TRBV20-1 to TRBJ2-7; tentatively, D is TRBD1 or TRBD2 (5 bases each). This receptor was identified in a woman aged 25 to 45 with Graves' ophthalmopathy. This CDR3 is CSARESRDAYEQYF. DNA of the CDR3: TGCAGTGCTAGAGAGTCCAGGGACGCCTACGAGCAGTACTTC.